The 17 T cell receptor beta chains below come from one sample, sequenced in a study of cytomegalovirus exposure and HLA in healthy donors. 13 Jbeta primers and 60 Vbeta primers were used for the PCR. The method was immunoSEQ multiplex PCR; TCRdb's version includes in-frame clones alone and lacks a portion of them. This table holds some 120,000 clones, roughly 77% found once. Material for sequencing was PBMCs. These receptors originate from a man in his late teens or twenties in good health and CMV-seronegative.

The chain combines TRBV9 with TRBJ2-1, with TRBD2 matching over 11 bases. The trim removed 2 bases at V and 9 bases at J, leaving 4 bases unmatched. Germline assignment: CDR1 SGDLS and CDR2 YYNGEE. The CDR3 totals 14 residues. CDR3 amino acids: CASSVGTSGGEQFF. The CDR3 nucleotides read TGTGCCAGCAGCGTCGGGACTAGCGGTGGTGAGCAGTTCTTC. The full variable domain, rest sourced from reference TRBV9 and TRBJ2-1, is DSGVTQTPKHLITATGQRVTLRCSPRSGDLSVYWYQQSLDQGLQFLIQYYNGEERAKGNILERFSAQQFPDLHSELNLSSLELGDSALYFCASSVGTSGGEQFFGPGTRLTVL.

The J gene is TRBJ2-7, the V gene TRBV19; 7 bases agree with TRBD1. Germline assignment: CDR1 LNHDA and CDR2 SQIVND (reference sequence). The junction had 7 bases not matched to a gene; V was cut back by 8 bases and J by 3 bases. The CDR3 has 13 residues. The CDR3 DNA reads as TGTGCCAGTTATGGGACAGTCGACTACGAGCAGTACTTC. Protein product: CASYGTVDYEQYF.

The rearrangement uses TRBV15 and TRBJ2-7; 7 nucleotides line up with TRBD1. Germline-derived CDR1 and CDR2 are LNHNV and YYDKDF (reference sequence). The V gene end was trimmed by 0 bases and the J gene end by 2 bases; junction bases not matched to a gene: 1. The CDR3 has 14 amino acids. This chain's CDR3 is CATSREGGPYEQYF. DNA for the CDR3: TGTGCCACCAGCAGAGAAGGGGGCCCCTACGAGCAGTACTTC.

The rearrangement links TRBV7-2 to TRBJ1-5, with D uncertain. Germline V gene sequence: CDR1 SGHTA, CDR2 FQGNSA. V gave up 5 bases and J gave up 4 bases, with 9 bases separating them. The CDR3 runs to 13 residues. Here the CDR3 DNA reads TGTGCCAGCAGCGTGAACGGGAATCAGCCCCAGCATTTT. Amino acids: CASSVNGNQPQHF.

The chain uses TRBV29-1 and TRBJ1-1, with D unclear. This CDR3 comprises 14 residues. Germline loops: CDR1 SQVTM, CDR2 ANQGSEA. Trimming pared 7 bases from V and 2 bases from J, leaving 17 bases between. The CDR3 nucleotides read TGCAGCGCGGACGGAGGAAGAGTCAACACTGAAGCTTTCTTT. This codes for CSADGGRVNTEAFF. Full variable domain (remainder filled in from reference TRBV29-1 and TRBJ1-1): SAVISQKPSRDICQRGTSLTIQCQVDSQVTMMFWYRQQPGQSLTLIATANQGSEATYESGFVIDKFPISRPNLTFSTLTVSNMSPEDSSIYLCSADGGRVNTEAFFGQGTRLTVV.

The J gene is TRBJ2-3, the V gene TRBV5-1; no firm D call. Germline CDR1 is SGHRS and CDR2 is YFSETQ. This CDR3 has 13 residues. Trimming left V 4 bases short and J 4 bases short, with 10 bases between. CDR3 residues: CASSPVSADTQYF. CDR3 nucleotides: TGCGCCAGCAGCCCGGTCTCGGCAGATACGCAGTATTTT.

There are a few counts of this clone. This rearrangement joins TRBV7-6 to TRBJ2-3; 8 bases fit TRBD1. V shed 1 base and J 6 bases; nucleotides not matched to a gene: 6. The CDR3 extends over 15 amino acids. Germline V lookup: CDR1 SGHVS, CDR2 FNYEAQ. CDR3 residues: CASSLDQGALDTQYF. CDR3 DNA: TGTGCCAGCAGCTTAGACCAGGGGGCGTTGGATACGCAGTATTTT.

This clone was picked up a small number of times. The CDR3 region is CASSRRRSGGRGDEQFF. The CDR3 DNA follows: TGTGCCAGCAGCCGTCGGCGTTCGGGGGGCCGAGGGGATGAGCAGTTCTTC. The rearrangement uses TRBV11-3 and TRBJ2-1, with D possibly TRBD2 on 7 matching bases. The ends were cut back, 5 bases at V and 8 bases at J, with 25 bases in the middle. CDR3 length equals 17 residues. The germline V gene encodes CDR1 SGHNT and CDR2 YENEEA.

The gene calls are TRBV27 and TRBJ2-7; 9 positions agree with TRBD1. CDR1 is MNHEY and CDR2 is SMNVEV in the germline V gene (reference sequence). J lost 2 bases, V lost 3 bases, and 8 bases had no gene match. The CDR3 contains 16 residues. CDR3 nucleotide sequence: TGTGCCAGCAGTTTTAGGGTCCGGGACAGGGCCTACGAGCAGTACTTC. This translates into CASSFRVRDRAYEQYF.

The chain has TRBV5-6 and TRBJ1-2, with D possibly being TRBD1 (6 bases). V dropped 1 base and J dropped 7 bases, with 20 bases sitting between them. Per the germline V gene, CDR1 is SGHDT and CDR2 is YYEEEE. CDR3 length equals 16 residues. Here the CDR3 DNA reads TGTGCCAGCAGCTTGATCCTGTTGGGGGCCACTCGTGGCTACACCTTC. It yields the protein CASSLILLGATRGYTF.

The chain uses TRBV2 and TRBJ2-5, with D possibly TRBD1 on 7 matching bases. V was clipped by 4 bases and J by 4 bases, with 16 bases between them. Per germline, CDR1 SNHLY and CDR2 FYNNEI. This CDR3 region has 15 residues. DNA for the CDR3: TGTGCCAGCAGTGCTGGCCGACAGGGAGGAGAGACCCAGTACTTC. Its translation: CASSAGRQGGETQYF.

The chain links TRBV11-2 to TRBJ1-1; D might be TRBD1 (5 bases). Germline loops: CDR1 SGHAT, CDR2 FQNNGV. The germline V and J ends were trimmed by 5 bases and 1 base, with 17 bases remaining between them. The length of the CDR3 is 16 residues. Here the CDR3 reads CASSNPPRGTNTEAFF. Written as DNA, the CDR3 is TGTGCCAGCAGCAATCCCCCGCGGGGCACGAACACTGAAGCTTTCTTT.

As DNA, the CDR3 is TGCAGCGTTGTAGAGACAGGGGGGTATGGCTACACCTTC. It translates to CSVVETGGYGYTF. The J gene is TRBJ1-2, the V gene TRBV29-1, with 9 bases lining up with TRBD1. The CDR3 has 13 amino acids. V was pared by 4 bases and J by 5 bases, with 5 bases of the junction left unmatched. Germline V gene lookup returns CDR1 SQVTM and CDR2 ANQGSEA.

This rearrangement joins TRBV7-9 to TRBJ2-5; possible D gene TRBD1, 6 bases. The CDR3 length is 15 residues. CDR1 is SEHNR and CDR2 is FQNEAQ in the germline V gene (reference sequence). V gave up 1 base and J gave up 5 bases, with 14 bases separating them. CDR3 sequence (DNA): TGTGCCAGCAGCTTAGTCCTGGGGGCAGGGGAGACCCAGTACTTC. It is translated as CASSLVLGAGETQYF. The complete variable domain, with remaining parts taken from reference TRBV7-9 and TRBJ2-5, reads DTGVSQNPRHKITKRGQNVTFRCDPISEHNRLYWYRQTLGQGPEFLTYFQNEAQLEKSRLLSDRFSAERPKGSFSTLEIQRTEQGDSAMYLCASSLVLGAGETQYFGPGTRLLVL.

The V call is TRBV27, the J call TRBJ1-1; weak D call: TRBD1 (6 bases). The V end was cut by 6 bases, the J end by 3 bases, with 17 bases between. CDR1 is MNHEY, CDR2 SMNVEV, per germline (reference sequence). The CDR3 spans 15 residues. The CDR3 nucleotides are TGTGCCAGCAGCCGTACAGGGTCAACTCACACTGAAGCTTTCTTT. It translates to CASSRTGSTHTEAFF.

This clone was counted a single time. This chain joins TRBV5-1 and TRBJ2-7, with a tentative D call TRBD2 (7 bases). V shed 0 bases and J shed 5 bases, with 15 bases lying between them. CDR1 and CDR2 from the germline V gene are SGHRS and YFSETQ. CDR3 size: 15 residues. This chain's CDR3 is CASSLVGEGGNEQYF. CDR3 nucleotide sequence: TGCGCCAGCAGCTTGGTGGGGGAGGGGGGAAACGAGCAGTACTTC.

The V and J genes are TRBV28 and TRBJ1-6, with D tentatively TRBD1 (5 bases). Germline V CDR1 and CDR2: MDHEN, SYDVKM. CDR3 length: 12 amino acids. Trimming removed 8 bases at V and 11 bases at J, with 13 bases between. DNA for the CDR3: TGTGCCAGCTACAGGAGAGATCCACCCCTCCACTTT. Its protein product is CASYRRDPPLHF.